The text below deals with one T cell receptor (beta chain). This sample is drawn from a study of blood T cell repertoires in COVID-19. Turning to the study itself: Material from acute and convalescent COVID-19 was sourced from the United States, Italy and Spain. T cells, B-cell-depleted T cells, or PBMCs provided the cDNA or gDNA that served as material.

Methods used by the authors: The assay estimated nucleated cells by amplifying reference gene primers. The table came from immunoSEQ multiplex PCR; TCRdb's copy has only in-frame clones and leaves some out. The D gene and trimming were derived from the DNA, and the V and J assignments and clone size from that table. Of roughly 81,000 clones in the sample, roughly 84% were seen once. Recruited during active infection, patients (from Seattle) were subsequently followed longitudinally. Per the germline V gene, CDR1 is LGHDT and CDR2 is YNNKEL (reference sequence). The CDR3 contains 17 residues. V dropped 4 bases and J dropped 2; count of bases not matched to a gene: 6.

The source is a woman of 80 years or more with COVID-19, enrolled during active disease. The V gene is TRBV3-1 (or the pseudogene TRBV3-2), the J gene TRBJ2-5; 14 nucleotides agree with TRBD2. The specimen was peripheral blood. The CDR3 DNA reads TGTGCCAGCAGCCGACTAGCGGGAGGGCCGAGACAAGAGACCCAGTACTTC. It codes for CASSRLAGGPRQETQYF.